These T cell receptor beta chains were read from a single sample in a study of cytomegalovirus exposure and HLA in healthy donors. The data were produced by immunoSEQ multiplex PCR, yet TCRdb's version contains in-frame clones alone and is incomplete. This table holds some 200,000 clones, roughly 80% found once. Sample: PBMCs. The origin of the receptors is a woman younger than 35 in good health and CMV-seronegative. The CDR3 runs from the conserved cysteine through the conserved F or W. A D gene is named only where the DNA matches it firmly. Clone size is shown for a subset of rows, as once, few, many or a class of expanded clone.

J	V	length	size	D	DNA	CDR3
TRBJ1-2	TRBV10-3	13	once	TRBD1	TGTGCCACGGAGACAGGGAATAACTATGGCTACACCTTC	CATETGNNYGYTF
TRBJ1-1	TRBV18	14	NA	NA	TGTGCCAGCCTATCTTCGAGCATGAACACTGAAGCTTTCTTT	CASLSSSMNTEAFF
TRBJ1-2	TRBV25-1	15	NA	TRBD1	TGTGCCAGCAGTGAAGAACAGGGGGCGATTGATGGCTACACCTTC	CASSEEQGAIDGYTF
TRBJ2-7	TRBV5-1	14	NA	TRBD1	TGCGCCAGCAGCCAGGGACAGGGAGTGTTCGAGCAGTACTTC	CASSQGQGVFEQYF
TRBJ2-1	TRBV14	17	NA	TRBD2	TGTGCCAGCAGCCAATTGGTCGGACTAGCGGGAGGGGATGAGCAGTTCTTC	CASSQLVGLAGGDEQFF
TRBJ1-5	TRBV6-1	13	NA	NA	TGTGCCAGCCAGGACGGACTAAATCAGCCCCAGCATTTT	CASQDGLNQPQHF
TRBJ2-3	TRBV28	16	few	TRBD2	TGTGCCAGCACAGACCCCGGACTAGCTAGCACAGATACGCAGTATTTT	CASTDPGLASTDTQYF
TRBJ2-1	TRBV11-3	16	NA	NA	TGTGCCAGCAGCCCCGGCAGGGGAAGCTCCTACAATGAGCAGTTCTTC	CASSPGRGSSYNEQFF
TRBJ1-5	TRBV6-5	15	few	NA	TGTGCCAGCAGTCTGGACAGCTCGTTCAATCAGCCCCAGCATTTT	CASSLDSSFNQPQHF
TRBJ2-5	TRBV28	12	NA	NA	TGTGCCAGCAGCACCAACGGGGAGACCCAGTACTTC	CASSTNGETQYF
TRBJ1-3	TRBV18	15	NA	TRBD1	TGTGCCAGCTCACCGGGACAGGTGATTGGAAACACCATATATTTT	CASSPGQVIGNTIYF
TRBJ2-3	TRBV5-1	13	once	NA	TGCGCCAGCAGCCCGGGGATAACAGATACGCAGTATTTT	CASSPGITDTQYF
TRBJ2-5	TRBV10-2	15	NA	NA	TGCGCCAGCAGTGACTTAAGACGGACTCAAGAGACCCAGTACTTC	CASSDLRRTQETQYF
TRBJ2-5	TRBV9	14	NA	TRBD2	TGTGCCAGCAGCGTCTCTAGCGGGGGGGAGGGCCAGTACTTC	CASSVSSGGEGQYF
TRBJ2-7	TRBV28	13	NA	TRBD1	TGTGCCAGTTTAGGGCAGGGGGCCCACGAGCAGTACTTC	CASLGQGAHEQYF
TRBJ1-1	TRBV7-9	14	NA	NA	TGTGCCAGCAGCTTCTCCGCGGCGGGCGCTGAAGCTTTCTTT	CASSFSAAGAEAFF
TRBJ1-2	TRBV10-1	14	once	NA	TGCGCCAGCAGTCGAAAAGGGGGAGCCTATGGCTACACCTTC	CASSRKGGAYGYTF
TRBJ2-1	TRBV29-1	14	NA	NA	TGCAGCGCTGTCTCCAGGACAGCGAACAATGAGCAGTTCTTC	CSAVSRTANNEQFF
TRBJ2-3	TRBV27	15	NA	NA	TGTGCCAGCAGTTTACGGGACTCTAGCACAGATACGCAGTATTTT	CASSLRDSSTDTQYF
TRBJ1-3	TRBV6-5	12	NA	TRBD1	TGTGCCAGCACAAATCAGGGGGACACCATATATTTT	CASTNQGDTIYF
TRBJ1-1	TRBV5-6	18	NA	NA	TGTGCCAGCAGCTTGGTATCGGGGGGGCTGGTGAAGAACACTGAAGCTTTCTTT	CASSLVSGGLVKNTEAFF
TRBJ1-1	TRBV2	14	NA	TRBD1	TGTGCCAGCAGCCCACAGGGGGTGGACACTGAAGCTTTCTTT	CASSPQGVDTEAFF
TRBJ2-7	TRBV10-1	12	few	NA	TGCGCCAGCAGTGAGAGTAGTTACGAGCAGTACTTC	CASSESSYEQYF
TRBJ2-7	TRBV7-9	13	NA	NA	TGTGCCAGCAGCTTAGAATGGGGCAATGAGCAGTACTTC	CASSLEWGNEQYF
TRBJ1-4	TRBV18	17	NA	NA	TGTGCCAGCTCACCGGTTAATCTTGGCTTAACTAATGAAAAACTGTTTTTT	CASSPVNLGLTNEKLFF
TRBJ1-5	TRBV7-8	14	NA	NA	TGTGCCAGCTCCAGGGTGAAGGGGAATCAGCCCCAGCATTTT	CASSRVKGNQPQHF
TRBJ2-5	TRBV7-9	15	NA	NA	TGTGCCAGCAGCCGTTTAGCGGAGAACCAAGAGACCCAGTACTTC	CASSRLAENQETQYF
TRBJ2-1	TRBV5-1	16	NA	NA	TGCGCCAGCAGCACCGGGACCCGCGGGGCCCACAATGAGCAGTTCTTC	CASSTGTRGAHNEQFF
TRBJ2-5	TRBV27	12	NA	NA	TGTGCCAGCAGTCACCAGGGCGAGACCCAGTACTTC	CASSHQGETQYF
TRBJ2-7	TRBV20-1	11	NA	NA	TGCAGTGCCATACAGGGATACGAGCAGTACTTC	CSAIQGYEQYF
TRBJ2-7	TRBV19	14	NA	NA	TGTGCCAGTAGTATTCAGGGTGGTTCCTACGAGCAGTACTTC	CASSIQGGSYEQYF
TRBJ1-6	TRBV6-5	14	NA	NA	TGTGCCAGCGACGTAGAGACAGGCAGGTCACCCCTCCACTTT	CASDVETGRSPLHF
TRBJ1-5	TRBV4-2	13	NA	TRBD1	TGTGCCAGCAGCCAGACAGGGGATCAGCCCCAGCATTTT	CASSQTGDQPQHF
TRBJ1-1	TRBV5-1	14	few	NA	TGCGCCAGCAGCTTATACAGGGAGAGCACTGAAGCTTTCTTT	CASSLYRESTEAFF
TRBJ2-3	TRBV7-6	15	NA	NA	TGTGCCAGCAGCTTAGCGTACGGGAGCACAGATACGCAGTATTTT	CASSLAYGSTDTQYF
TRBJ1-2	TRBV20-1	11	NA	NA	TGCAGTGCTAGAGCTCTCCATGGCTACACCTTC	CSARALHGYTF
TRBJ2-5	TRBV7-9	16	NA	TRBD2	TGTGCCAGCAGCTTAGGGCTAGCGGGGAGCCAAGAGACCCAGTACTTC	CASSLGLAGSQETQYF
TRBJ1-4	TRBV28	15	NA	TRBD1	TGTGCCAGCAGTCCCGGGACAGTAGAAAATGAAAAACTGTTTTTT	CASSPGTVENEKLFF
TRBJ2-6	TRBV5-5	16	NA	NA	TGTGCCAGCAGCTTGGGTTCCTCGGGGGGGGCCAACGTCCTGACTTTC	CASSLGSSGGANVLTF
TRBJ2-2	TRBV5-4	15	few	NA	TGTGCCAGCAGCTCCAGGGAAGGCGACACCGGGGAGCTGTTTTTT	CASSSREGDTGELFF
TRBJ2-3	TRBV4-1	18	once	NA	TGCGCCAGCAGCCAAGATCGTTTCACGGGATCAGGCACAGATACGCAGTATTTT	CASSQDRFTGSGTDTQYF
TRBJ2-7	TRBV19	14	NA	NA	TGTGCCAGTAGCGCCCCTTCCCCTACCTACGAGCAGTACTTC	CASSAPSPTYEQYF